These 4 T cell receptor beta chains originate from one sample sequenced in a study of STAT3 mutations in large granular lymphocyte leukemia. Overall study findings and caveats: Every T-LGLL patient had at least one immunodominant TCRbeta clonotype.

The table came from immunoSEQ multiplex PCR; TCRdb's copy has only in-frame clones and leaves some out. Counted here are tens of thousands of clones, around 87% occurring once; the ten biggest clones make up roughly 13%. Antigens for these TCRs are unknown. What was sequenced was peripheral blood mononuclear cells. These receptors came from a man in his 60s with T-cell large granular lymphocyte leukemia. Some clones in this sample may be carry-over from other donors' samples.

The chain links TRBV30 to TRBJ2-7; 7 bases are a match to TRBD2. Germline-derived CDR1 and CDR2 are GTSNPN and SVGIG (reference sequence). This CDR3 spans 15 amino acids. V dropped 3 bases and J dropped 0; count of bases not matched to a gene: 8. For the CDR3, the DNA is TGTGCCTGGAGAAAATGGGGGGGGACCTCCTACGAGCAGTACTTC. Its protein product is CAWRKWGGTSYEQYF.

The V and J genes are TRBV18 and TRBJ2-7; D not resolved. From germline, CDR1 is KGHSH and CDR2 LQKENI. The CDR3 loop spans 14 amino acids. V lost 2 bases, J lost 3 bases, and 11 bases lay in between. The CDR3, as DNA: TGTGCCAGCTCACCAGGTAATGGGGACTACGAGCAGTACTTC. Protein product: CASSPGNGDYEQYF.

The genes are TRBV28 and TRBJ1-4, with TRBD1 matching over 7 bases. V dropped 4 bases and J dropped 8; count of bases not matched to a gene: 10. The CDR3 is made up of 15 amino acids. Germline V CDR1 and CDR2: MDHEN, SYDVKM. The CDR3 coding sequence is TGTGCCAGCAGTTCGCGACAGGGTTCAGGAGAAAAACTGTTTTTT. Protein: CASSSRQGSGEKLFF.

CDR3 sequence: CASSLALTEGYTF. CDR3 DNA sequence: TGTGCCAGCAGCTTAGCTCTTACCGAGGGCTACACCTTC. V usage is TRBV7-2 and J usage is TRBJ1-2; D remains ambiguous. The ends were cut back, 0 bases at V and 8 bases at J, with 10 bases in the middle. This CDR3 contains 13 residues. The germline V gene encodes CDR1 SGHTA and CDR2 FQGNSA.